This T cell receptor (beta chain) was observed in a study of cytomegalovirus exposure and HLA in healthy donors listed by TCRdb under 2017. The study in broad terms: An earlier analysis of 587 of the donors reported about 260 Gb of sequence data and approximately 120 million unique TCR beta sequences obtained from some 170 million T cells. All discovery cohort repertoires had been generated on a single sequencing platform. Donor age, sex, ethnicity and CMV serostatus were collected together with the repertoire data. Among several hundred genotyped donors of the cohort, an average of around 250,000 unique TCR beta nucleotide sequences was sequenced per donor, of which approximately 18% were non-productive. Genome-wide SNP genotypes for about 60% of the roughly 670 donors were used in a later genetic analysis, which treated that subset as a discovery cohort. HLA typing included class I and class II loci at four-digit resolution. Roughly five DR-DQ haplotypes were treated as single units for association and clustering because of strong linkage in the cohort. About 280 gigabases of sequencing data and approximately 84 million unique TCR sequences were included in an early release covering about 700 HLA-typed donors. To decide whether each TCR beta V gene segment behaved as functional or pseudogenic, an earlier analysis of some 600 of the donors relied on high-throughput TCR beta sequencing. Rather than drawing on any new phenotypic data, the later analysis identified candidate immune exposures from TCR beta sequences and the way those sequences occurred across donors. The number of typed donors differed by locus: 629-630 for A, B, C, DRB1 and DQB1; 500 to 550 for DQA1; about 600 for DPA1; and around 490 for DPB1. A separate validation cohort of roughly 120 different subjects was used in addition to the 666-subject first cohort. In a later analysis, previously published TCR beta repertoires from more than 500 donors were re-analyzed and high-resolution HLA genotyping was added so that TCR occurrence patterns could be studied. The study combined high-throughput TCR immunosequencing, statistical association of individual TCRs with disease status, and machine learning to predict cytomegalovirus infection status. Of the approximately 400 genotyped donors, approximately 82% fell in the genetic ancestry cluster associated with self-reported Caucasian donors. The study profiled the T cell repertoires of about 640 subjects by immunosequencing and related them to cytomegalovirus serostatus. The study aimed to test whether signatures of past pathogen exposure could be identified by cataloging public T cell receptors. The investigation overall reported the following: Compared with equally common non-associated chains, HLA-associated TCR beta chains in a later analysis were more clonally expanded and had lower generation probabilities. In vitro tests confirmed that a few of the cytomegalovirus-associated TCR beta chains recognize cytomegalovirus antigens. Several of the top co-occurrence clusters appeared to be linked to parvovirus B19, influenza, CMV and Epstein-Barr virus, according to a later analysis. A later analysis found that TCR association rates varied across HLA loci, with DRB1 alleles showing the most associated TCRs and HLA-C alleles the fewest. Because counts were too low, about 15 rarely observed V segments, including chromosome 9 orphons, were left out of the earlier analysis of some 600 of the donors. According to the authors, the approach could potentially be generalized to other disease states and immunological phenotypes. Most TCR sequences were observed very rarely across donors, whereas some public TCRs were present in many individuals. An association between a missense DCLRE1C variant and V-gene and J-gene trimming of TCR beta chains was found in a later genetic analysis and replicated in an independent cohort. When HLA alleles, especially DR and DQ, strongly co-occurred, attributing TCR associations to individual alleles was difficult. The presence/absence analyses assumed that sequencing depth was roughly uniform across donors, and that assumption may not be true. Correlated functional status among segregating V segments might be attributable to linkage disequilibrium, but an unknown experimental factor could not be ruled out. Because HLA typing was missing for some donors at each locus, association tests included only the typed subset. Specific HLA alleles were associated with 16,951 TCR beta sequences at a false discovery rate of 0.05 in a later analysis. A group of highly shared sequence variants was considered likely to be a technical artifact of the sequencing pipeline. Immune exposure information for the cohort was limited to CMV serostatus. Most CMV-associated TCR beta chains appeared to be HLA-restricted in a later analysis, and the HLA associations seemed to be driven largely by CMV exposure. In a later genetic analysis, fewer N-insertions in productive TCRs were reported among donors in an Asian-associated ancestry cluster than the approximately 710-donor mean. Only TCR beta chains were sequenced in this cohort, and the absence of alpha or paired-chain data limited detectable features. In the study, some 180 TCR beta chains were listed as associated with cytomegalovirus. Broadly in line with IMGT annotations, most TCR beta V segments showed up in productive rearrangements about 87% or about 30% of the time in an earlier analysis of several hundred of the donors. A further reported finding was that TCR beta sequences accurately predicted the HLA-A and HLA-B alleles for most subjects in the first cohort. Cytomegalovirus status was reported to be diagnosed by the classifier with high specificity and sensitivity in both the original and validation cohorts.

The cohort comprised 666 healthy bone marrow donors. Cohort members were all nominally healthy when sampled, although unrecorded immune exposures were likely present. The donor tested CMV seronegative and was one of the 352 seronegative cohort members. A peripheral blood sample was collected from each donor, and TCR beta sequencing was performed on peripheral blood mononuclear cells. The Qiagen DNeasy Blood Extraction Kit was used to extract genomic DNA from the blood cell samples. Library method: the immunoSEQ multiplex PCR assay. A mixture of 60 forward primers for TCR Vbeta segments and 13 reverse primers for TCR Jbeta segments was used in the multiplex PCR. The CDR3 region of rearranged TCR beta genes was amplified from genomic DNA with a multiplex PCR assay. The Illumina HiSeq System was used to sequence the amplified TCR beta libraries as 87-base-pair reads. The source study handled its data this way. A later analysis tallied 75 million to 95 million unique TCR beta chains across the 640 or so repertoires, and about 10 million of those chains were shared by two or more donors. Raw reads were error-corrected and collapsed into unique sequences by a nearest-neighbor algorithm in which closely related sequences were merged to remove PCR and sequencing errors. CDR3 sequences were aligned to IMGT reference sequences to assign V, D and J gene segments. Each retained sequence needed at least a six-nucleotide match to both a V gene segment and a J gene segment. Rearrangements were called productive when the CDR3 lacked stop codons and stayed in frame with V and J; all others were non-productive. CDR3 was defined according to IMGT convention as the region running from the second conserved V-encoded cysteine to the conserved J-encoded phenylalanine. The earlier analysis of a few hundred of the donors excluded any sequence lacking an unambiguous match to a single V gene segment. In an earlier analysis of around 590 of the donors, a V segment was called functional when productive rearrangements were above 56.7%, and segregating when the standard deviation between donors exceeded 5%. A statistical classification framework was developed to diagnose cytomegalovirus status using the catalog of TCR beta chain sequences. In a later analysis, V and J genes were assigned by comparing TCR nucleotide sequences against IMGT/GENE-DB human TR gene sequences. Using the TCRdist pipeline, a later analysis assigned CDR3 sequences along with most-parsimonious VDJ recombination scenarios. In a later analysis, each TCR beta chain was defined by its CDR3 amino acid sequence together with its V-gene family, and reads lacking a unique V-gene family were excluded. As a way to deal with suspected cross-contamination and a sequencing artifact, a later analysis dropped 450 to 600 nucleotide sequences that were highly shared and had low generation probability. In a later analysis, a clonal expansion index for each public chain was calculated from normalized within-repertoire ranks of inferred template counts. A later analysis computed generation probabilities with a VDJ recombination model fitted to out-of-frame rearrangements, and checked the results against IGoR. Hypergeometric tests were used in a later analysis to score TCR-TCR, TCR-HLA and TCR-CMV co-occurrence, with a repertoire-size bias correction applied to the TCR pairs. False discovery rates were estimated in a later analysis by permuting HLA or CMV assignments 20 times. In a later analysis, co-occurring TCRs were grouped using DBSCAN, with TCRdist sequence similarity added in when clustering inside HLA-allele-positive subsets. Repertoires with fewer than 30,000 or more than 120,000 public chains were left out of co-occurrence clustering, as were roughly five repertoires with anomalous nucleotide sharing. Sourced from immuneACCESS, this table was stored by TCRdb with only in-frame sequences that have V and J called. A share of the clones is absent; for the studies checked, an unresolved V gene accounts for under half, and the remainder has no known explanation. V, J and clone size are those of that table, while D and trimming were read from the DNA. The sample table records some 120,000 clones; 80% of these occur just once. The ten largest account for roughly 2.5% of the sample.

Concerning this clone itself: The target of this receptor is not known. No quality values exist for individual bases; no much larger clone is one base distant.

This TCR derives from a man between 25 and 39 years old in good health and CMV-seronegative. The sample comprised PBMCs.

The DNA is as follows: TGTGCCAGCAGCCTGTGGACAGGGAGAGGCTACACCTTC. Its protein reads: CASSLWTGRGYTF. Recombination linked TRBV5-4 to TRBJ1-2, and TRBD1 aligns with 8 junction nucleotides. Measured from the cysteine to the phenylalanine, the CDR3 is 13 residues long. The read is trimmed to its CDR3 DNA, 39 bases read in frame from base 1. The germline V gene (reference sequence) provides CDR1 SGHNT and CDR2 YYREEE. V is cut back by 4 bases and J by 8 bases, with 7 bases in the junction unmatched.